This TCR beta chain was sequenced for a study of identical twins. Study observations and caveats: Reduced insertions were recorded for abundant cord blood beta clonotypes, with no such pattern in memory repertoires. Conclusions were drawn cross-sectionally by statistical analysis, without following the same donors.

As concerns this clonotype: The antigen is unknown.

A single record per CDR3 protein comes from TCRdb applying MiXCR to the 5' RACE reads. The table shows 400,000 to 600,000 distinct CDR3 sequences, with under 25% occurring only once. CDR1 is MNHEY and CDR2 is SVGEGT in the germline V gene. J was trimmed by 4 bases and V by 6 bases; bases with no gene match: 4. The CDR3 spans 14 residues. These sequences were also reported in another study, on yellow fever vaccine responses in identical twins.

The sample taken for sequencing was CD4+ T cells sorted from blood. The chain combines TRBV6-2 or TRBV6-3 with TRBJ1-1; 11 bases align to TRBD1. This TCR was sampled from a woman younger than 30 in good health. The CDR3 nucleotides are TGTGCCAGCAGGTCCGGGACAGGGGGCACTGAAGCTTTCTTT. This gives the protein CASRSGTGGTEAFF.